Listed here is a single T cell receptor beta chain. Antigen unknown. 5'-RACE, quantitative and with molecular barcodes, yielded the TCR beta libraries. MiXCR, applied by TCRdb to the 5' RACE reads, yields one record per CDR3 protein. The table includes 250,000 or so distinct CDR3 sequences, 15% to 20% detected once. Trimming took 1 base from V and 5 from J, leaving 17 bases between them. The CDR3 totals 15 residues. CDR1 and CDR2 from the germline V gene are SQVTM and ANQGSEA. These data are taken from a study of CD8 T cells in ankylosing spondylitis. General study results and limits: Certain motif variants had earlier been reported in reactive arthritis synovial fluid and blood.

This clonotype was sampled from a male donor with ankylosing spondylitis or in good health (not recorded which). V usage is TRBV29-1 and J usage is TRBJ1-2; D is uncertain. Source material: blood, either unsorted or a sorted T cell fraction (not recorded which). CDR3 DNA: TGCAGCGTTGAAGCGGGCCGCGAGCAACCTTATGGCTACACCTTC. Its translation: CSVEAGREQPYGYTF.